The source of this T cell receptor beta chain is a study of blood T cell repertoires in COVID-19. Germline loops: CDR1 ENHRY, CDR2 SYGVKD. The CDR3 is 15 amino acids. The trim removed 4 bases at V and 6 bases at J, leaving 6 bases unmatched. Sequencing was performed with immunoSEQ multiplex PCR; in TCRdb, only in-frame clones are kept and a portion is missing. The table records around 270,000 clones, approximately 90% of them present only once. This clonotype was obtained from a man between 35 and 55 years old with acute or convalescent COVID-19. The chain combines TRBV10-3 with TRBJ2-2; the match to TRBD2 covers 9 bases. The source material was peripheral blood. CDR3 nucleotides: TGTGCCATCAGTGGAGTCGCGGGGGGGCCCGGGGAGCTGTTTTTT. Protein sequence: CAISGVAGGPGELFF.